Below, one T cell receptor (beta chain) is given with its context. With a J-beta primer mix and a sample-barcoded 5' primer, a second PCR ran about 7 to 12 cycles. Every cDNA was tagged by a template-switch adaptor with 12 random nucleotides. There were at least 2.5 million CDR3-containing paired-end reads obtained from each sample. TCRdb ran MiXCR on the 5' RACE reads and lists one entry per CDR3 protein. This table holds about a million distinct CDR3 sequences, 51% found once. This entry comes from a study of blood T cells in healthy people across ages. In the study overall: Using template switching, researchers captured about one barcoded beta molecule for each two T cells.

The sample, around 9.9 milliliters of peripheral blood, was drawn from each donor. CDR3 size: 14 residues. Germline loops: CDR1 MGHRA, CDR2 YSYEKL. The V and J ends lost 4 bases and 0 bases respectively, with 8 bases between them. V is TRBV4-1 and J is TRBJ2-3; no firm D call. Sequences were obtained from blood. This receptor was identified in an older woman in good health. CDR3 bases: TGCGCCAGCAGCCTCTTCGGGAGCACAGATACGCAGTATTTT. Amino acid sequence: CASSLFGSTDTQYF.